This TCR beta chain was recovered during a study of molecular identifiers for immune sequencing clone quantification. Trimming at V came to 0 bases and at J to 3 bases, leaving 10 bases not matched to a gene. The CDR3 is 18 residues long. CDR1 and CDR2 (germline): SGHVS, FNYEAQ. The use of previously described methods and listed TCR primers produced the bulk TCR libraries. TCRdb processed the PCR reads anew with MiXCR; each CDR3 protein has one entry. The table lists about 54,000 distinct CDR3 sequences, about 25% of them singletons. At least ten counts were recorded for this clonotype. This receptor was identified in a human donor in good health. Some libraries in this study had Jurkat cell RNA spiked in. The chain recombines TRBV7-6 with TRBJ2-3; 9 nucleotides agree with TRBD2. Sequencing was carried out using naive CD8+ T cells from blood, with Jurkat cell RNA spiked in. Subset given: FACS-sorted CD8+CD4-CCR7+CD45RA+ naive T cells. The CDR3 region has the DNA TGTGCCAGCAGCTTAGCGTCTTACTCTAGCGGGACAACAGATACGCAGTATTTT. Amino acids: CASSLASYSSGTTDTQYF.